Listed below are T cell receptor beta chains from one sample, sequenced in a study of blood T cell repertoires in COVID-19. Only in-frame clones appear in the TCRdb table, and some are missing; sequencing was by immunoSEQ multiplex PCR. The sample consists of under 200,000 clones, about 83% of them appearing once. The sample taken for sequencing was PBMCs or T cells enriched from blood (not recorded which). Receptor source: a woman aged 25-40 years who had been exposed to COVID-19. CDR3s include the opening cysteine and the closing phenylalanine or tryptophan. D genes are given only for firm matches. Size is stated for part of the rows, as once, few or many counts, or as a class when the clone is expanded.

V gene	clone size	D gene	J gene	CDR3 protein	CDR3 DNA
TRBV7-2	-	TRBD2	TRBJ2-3	CASSLLAGGKTDTQYF	TGTGCCAGCAGCTTACTAGCGGGGGGTAAGACAGATACGCAGTATTTT
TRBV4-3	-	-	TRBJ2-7	CASSQEQGPLAYEQYF	TGCGCCAGCAGCCAAGAGCAGGGGCCCCTAGCATACGAGCAGTACTTC
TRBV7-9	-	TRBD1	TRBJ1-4	CASSYQLGQGGTNEKLFF	TGTGCCAGCAGCTACCAACTTGGACAGGGTGGTACTAATGAAAAACTGTTTTTT
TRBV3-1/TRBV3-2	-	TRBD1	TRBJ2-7	CASSQDPTGTGGTYEQYF	TGTGCCAGCAGCCAAGACCCAACCGGGACAGGGGGGACCTACGAGCAGTACTTC
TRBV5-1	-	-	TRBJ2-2	CASSGGLDFTGELFF	TGCGCCAGCAGCGGGGGACTTGATTTCACCGGGGAGCTGTTTTTT
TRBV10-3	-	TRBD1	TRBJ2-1	CAIRPGTGGPYNEQFF	TGTGCCATCAGGCCCGGGACAGGGGGCCCCTACAATGAGCAGTTCTTC
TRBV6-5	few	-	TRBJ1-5	CASAEGVWQPQHF	TGTGCCAGCGCGGAGGGAGTATGGCAGCCCCAGCATTTT
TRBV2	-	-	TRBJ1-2	CASSDQNYGYTF	TGTGCCAGCAGTGATCAGAACTATGGCTACACCTTC
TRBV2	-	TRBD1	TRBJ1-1	CASRTGTGVPEAFF	TGTGCCAGCAGAACCGGGACAGGGGTCCCTGAAGCTTTCTTT
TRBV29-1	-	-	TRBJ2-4	CSVEDERLAKNIQYF	TGCAGCGTTGAAGATGAGCGACTAGCCAAAAACATTCAGTACTTC
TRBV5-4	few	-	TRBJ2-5	CASSSFDSGETQYF	TGTGCCAGCAGCTCGTTTGACAGTGGAGAGACCCAGTACTTC
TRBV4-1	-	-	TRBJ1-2	CASSQEAVYGYTF	TGCGCCAGCAGCCAAGAGGCAGTCTATGGCTACACCTTC
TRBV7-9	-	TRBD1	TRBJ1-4	CASSSRQGYDEKLFF	TGTGCCAGCAGCAGTCGACAGGGGTACGATGAAAAACTGTTTTTT
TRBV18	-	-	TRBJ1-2	CASSPPQSGYTF	TGTGCCAGCTCACCACCACAGAGTGGCTACACCTTC
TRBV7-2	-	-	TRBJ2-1	CASSLAAGVLGGYEQFF	TGTGCCAGCAGCTTAGCGGCGGGTGTGCTAGGGGGATATGAGCAGTTCTTC
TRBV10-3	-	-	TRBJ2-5	CAISRVVLAQETQYF	TGTGCCATCAGTCGAGTCGTACTAGCCCAAGAGACCCAGTACTTC
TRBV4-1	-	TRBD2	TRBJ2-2	CASSELAGGSGGELFF	TGCGCCAGCAGCGAACTAGCGGGGGGTTCCGGCGGGGAGCTGTTTTTT
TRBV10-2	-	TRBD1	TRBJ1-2	CASFSGGDRGLGYTF	TGCGCCAGCTTTTCCGGCGGGGACAGGGGTCTTGGCTACACCTTC
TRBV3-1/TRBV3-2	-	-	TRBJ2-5	CASSQTSLDPGETQYF	TGTGCCAGCAGCCAAACTTCACTCGACCCGGGAGAGACCCAGTACTTC
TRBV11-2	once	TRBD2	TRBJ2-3	CASSLGTSGGTDTQYF	TGTGCCAGCAGCCTCGGGACTAGCGGGGGAACAGATACGCAGTATTTT
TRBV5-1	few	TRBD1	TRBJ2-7	CASSPWTGWDYEQYF	TGCGCCAGCAGCCCTTGGACAGGTTGGGACTACGAGCAGTACTTC
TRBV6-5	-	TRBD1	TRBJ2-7	CASYRGFEQYF	TGTGCCAGCTACAGGGGTTTCGAGCAGTACTTC